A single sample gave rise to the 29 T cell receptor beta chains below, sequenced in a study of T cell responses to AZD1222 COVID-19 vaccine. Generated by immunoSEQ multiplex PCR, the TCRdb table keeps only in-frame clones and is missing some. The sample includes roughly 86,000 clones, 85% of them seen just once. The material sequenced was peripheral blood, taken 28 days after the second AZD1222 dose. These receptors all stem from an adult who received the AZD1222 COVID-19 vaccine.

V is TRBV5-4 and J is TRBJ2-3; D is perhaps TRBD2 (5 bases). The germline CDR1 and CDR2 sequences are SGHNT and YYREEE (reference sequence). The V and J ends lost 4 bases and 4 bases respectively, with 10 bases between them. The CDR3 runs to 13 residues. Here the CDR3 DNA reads TGTGCCAGCAGCCAAAGGGAGTCAGATACGCAGTATTTT. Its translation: CASSQRESDTQYF.

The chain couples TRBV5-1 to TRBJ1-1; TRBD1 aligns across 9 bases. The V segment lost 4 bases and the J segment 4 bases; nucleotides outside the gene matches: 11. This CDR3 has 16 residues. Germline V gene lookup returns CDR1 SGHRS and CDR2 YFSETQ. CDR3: CASSPRQGEGGTEAFF. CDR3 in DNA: TGCGCCAGCAGCCCAAGACAGGGGGAAGGGGGCACTGAAGCTTTCTTT.

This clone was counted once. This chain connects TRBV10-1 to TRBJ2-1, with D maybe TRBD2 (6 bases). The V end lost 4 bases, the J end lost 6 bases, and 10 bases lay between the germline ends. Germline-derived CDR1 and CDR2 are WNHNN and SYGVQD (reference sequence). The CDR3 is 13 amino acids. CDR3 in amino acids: CASSGQRANEQFF. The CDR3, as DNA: TGCGCCAGCAGTGGCCAGCGGGCCAATGAGCAGTTCTTC.

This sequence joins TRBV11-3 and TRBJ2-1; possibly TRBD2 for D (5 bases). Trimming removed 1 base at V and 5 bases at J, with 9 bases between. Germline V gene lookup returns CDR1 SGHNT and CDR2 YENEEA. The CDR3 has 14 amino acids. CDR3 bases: TGTGCCAGCAGCTTAGGGGCGGGTAACAATGAGCAGTTCTTC. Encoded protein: CASSLGAGNNEQFF.

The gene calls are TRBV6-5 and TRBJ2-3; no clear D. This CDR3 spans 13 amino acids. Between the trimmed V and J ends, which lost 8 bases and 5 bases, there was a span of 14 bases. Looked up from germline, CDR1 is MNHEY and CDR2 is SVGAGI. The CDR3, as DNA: TGTGCCAGCGGCTTCACTTTAGTAGATACGCAGTATTTT. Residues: CASGFTLVDTQYF.

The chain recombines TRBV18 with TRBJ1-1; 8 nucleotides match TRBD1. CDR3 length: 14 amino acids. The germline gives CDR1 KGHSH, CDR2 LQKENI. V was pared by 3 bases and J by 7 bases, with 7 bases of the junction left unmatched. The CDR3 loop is CASSPTGGDSEAFF. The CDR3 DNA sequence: TGTGCCAGCTCACCCACAGGGGGGGATAGTGAAGCTTTCTTT.

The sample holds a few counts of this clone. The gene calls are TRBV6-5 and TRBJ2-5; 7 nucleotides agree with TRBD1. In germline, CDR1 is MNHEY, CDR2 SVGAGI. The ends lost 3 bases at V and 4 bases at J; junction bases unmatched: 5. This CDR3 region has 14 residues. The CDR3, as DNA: TGTGCCAGCAGTTATCAGACAGGGAGAGAGACCCAGTACTTC. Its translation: CASSYQTGRETQYF.

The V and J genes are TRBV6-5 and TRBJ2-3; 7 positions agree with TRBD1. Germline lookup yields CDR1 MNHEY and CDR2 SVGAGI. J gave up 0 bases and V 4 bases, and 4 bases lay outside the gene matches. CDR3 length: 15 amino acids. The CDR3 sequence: CASSFGTESTDTQYF. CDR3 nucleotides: TGTGCCAGCAGTTTCGGGACAGAGAGCACAGATACGCAGTATTTT.

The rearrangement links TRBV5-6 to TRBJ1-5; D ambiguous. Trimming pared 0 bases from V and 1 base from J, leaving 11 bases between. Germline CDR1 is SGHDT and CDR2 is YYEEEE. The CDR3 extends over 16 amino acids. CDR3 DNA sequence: TGTGCCAGCAGCTTGGCGGCGCACTCCAGCAATCAGCCCCAGCATTTT. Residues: CASSLAAHSSNQPQHF.

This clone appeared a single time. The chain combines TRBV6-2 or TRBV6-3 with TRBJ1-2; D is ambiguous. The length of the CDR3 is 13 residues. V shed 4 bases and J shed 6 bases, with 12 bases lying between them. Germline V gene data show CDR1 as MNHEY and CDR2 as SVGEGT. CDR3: CASSSPGTHGYTF. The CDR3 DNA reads TGTGCCAGCAGTTCTCCGGGAACCCATGGCTACACCTTC.

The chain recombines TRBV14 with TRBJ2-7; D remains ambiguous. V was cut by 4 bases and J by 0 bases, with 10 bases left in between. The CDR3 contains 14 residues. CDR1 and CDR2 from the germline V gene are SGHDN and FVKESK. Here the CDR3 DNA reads TGTGCCAGCAGCCTACTCGACAACTCCTACGAGCAGTACTTC. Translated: CASSLLDNSYEQYF.

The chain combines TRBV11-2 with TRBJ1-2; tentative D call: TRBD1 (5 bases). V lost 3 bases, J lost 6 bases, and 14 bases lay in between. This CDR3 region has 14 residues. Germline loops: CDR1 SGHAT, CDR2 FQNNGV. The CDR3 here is CASSFPGNLNGYTF. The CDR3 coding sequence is TGTGCCAGCAGCTTCCCAGGGAATTTGAATGGCTACACCTTC.

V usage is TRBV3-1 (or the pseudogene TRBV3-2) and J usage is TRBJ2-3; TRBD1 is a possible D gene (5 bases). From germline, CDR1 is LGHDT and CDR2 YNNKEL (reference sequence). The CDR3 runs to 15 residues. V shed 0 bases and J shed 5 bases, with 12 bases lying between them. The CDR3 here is CASSQEDTARDTQYF. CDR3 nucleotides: TGTGCCAGCAGCCAAGAGGACACCGCGAGAGATACGCAGTATTTT.

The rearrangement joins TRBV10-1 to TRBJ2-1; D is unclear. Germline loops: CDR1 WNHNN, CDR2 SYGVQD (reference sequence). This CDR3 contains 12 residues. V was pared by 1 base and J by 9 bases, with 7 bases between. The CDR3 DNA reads TGCGCCAGCAGTGAGTTAATGAGTGAGCAGTTCTTC. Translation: CASSELMSEQFF.

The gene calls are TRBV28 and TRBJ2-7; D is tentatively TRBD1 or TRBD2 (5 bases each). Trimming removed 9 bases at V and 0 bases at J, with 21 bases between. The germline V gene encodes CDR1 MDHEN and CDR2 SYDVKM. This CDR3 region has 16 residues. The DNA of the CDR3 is TGTGCCAGTTGGGACCCTCGGGGACGCCGCTCCTACGAGCAGTACTTC. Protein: CASWDPRGRRSYEQYF.

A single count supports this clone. CDR3: CASSLVGGADTQYF. CDR3 coding DNA: TGCGCCAGCAGCTTGGTGGGGGGCGCAGATACGCAGTATTTT. The chain is built from TRBV5-1 and TRBJ2-3, with D possibly called TRBD1 or TRBD2 (6 bases each). V shed 0 bases and J shed 4 bases, with 9 bases lying between them. The CDR3 has 14 residues. CDR1 SGHRS and CDR2 YFSETQ come from the germline V gene. The variable domain in full, with the rest retrieved from reference TRBV5-1 and TRBJ2-3, is KAGVTQTPRYLIKTRGQQVTLSCSPISGHRSVSWYQQTPGQGLQFLFEYFSETQRNKGNFPGRFSGRQFSNSRSEMNVSTLELGDSALYLCASSLVGGADTQYFGPGTRLTVL.

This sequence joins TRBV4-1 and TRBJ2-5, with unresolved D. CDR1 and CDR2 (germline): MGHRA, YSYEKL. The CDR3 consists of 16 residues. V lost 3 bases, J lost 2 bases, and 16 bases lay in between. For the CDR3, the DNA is TGCGCCAGCAGCCACATTAGGACGGGTGGACAAGAGACCCAGTACTTC. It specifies CASSHIRTGGQETQYF.

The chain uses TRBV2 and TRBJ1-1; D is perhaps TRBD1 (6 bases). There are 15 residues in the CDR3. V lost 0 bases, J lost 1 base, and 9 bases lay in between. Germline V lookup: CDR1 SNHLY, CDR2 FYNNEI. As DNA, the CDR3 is TGTGCCAGCAGTGAAGCGGGGGGGCCGAACACTGAAGCTTTCTTT. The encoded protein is CASSEAGGPNTEAFF.

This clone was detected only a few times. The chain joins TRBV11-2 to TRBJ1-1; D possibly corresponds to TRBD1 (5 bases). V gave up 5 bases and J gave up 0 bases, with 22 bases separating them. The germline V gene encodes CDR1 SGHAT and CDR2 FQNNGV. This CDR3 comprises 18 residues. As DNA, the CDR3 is TGTGCCAGCAGCACCTTTCCGAGAGGGGAGGGTATGAACACTGAAGCTTTCTTT. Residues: CASSTFPRGEGMNTEAFF.

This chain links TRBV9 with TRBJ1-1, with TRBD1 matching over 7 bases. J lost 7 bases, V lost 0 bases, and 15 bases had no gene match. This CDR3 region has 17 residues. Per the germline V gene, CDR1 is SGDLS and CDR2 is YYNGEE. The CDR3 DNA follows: TGTGCCAGCAGCGTAGTTATTTGTGACAGGGTATGGGGTGAAGCTTTCTTT. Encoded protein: CASSVVICDRVWGEAFF.

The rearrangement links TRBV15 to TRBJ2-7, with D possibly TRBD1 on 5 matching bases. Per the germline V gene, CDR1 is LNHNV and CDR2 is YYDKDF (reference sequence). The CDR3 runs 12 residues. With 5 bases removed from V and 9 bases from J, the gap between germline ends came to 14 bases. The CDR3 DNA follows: TGTGCCACCAGCGCACACTCAGGGTGGCAGTACTTC. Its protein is CATSAHSGWQYF.

Written as DNA, the CDR3 is TGCGCCAGCAGCTTGAGACAGGGGGACACCGGGGAGCTGTTTTTT. Amino acids: CASSLRQGDTGELFF. V and J are TRBV5-1 and TRBJ2-2; 9 bases agree with TRBD1. The V gene end was trimmed by 1 base and the J gene end by 3 bases; junction bases not matched to a gene: 1. Germline CDR1 SGHRS, CDR2 YFSETQ. The CDR3 has 15 amino acids.

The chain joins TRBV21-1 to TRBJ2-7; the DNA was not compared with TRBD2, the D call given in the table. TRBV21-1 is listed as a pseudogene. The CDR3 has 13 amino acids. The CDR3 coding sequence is TGTGCCAGCAGCAACCCGAGTAGTTACGAGCAGTACTTC. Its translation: CASSNPSSYEQYF.

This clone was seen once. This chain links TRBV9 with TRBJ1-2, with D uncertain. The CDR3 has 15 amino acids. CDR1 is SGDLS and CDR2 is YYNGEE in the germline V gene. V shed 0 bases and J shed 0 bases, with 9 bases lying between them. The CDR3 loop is CASSVAPSTNYGYTF. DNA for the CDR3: TGTGCCAGCAGCGTAGCCCCATCGACTAACTATGGCTACACCTTC. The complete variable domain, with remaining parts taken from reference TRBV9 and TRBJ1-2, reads DSGVTQTPKHLITATGQRVTLRCSPRSGDLSVYWYQQSLDQGLQFLIQYYNGEERAKGNILERFSAQQFPDLHSELNLSSLELGDSALYFCASSVAPSTNYGYTFGSGTRLTVV.

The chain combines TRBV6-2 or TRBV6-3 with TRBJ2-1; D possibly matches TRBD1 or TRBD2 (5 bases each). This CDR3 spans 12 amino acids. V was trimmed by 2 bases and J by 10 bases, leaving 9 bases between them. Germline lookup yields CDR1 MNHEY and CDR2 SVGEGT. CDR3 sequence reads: CASSYPGTEQFF. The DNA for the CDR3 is TGTGCCAGCAGTTACCCCGGGACGGAGCAGTTCTTC.

CDR3 sequence reads: CASSLRTGDYEQYF. The CDR3 DNA is TGTGCCAGCAGCTTACGGACAGGGGACTACGAGCAGTACTTC. V gene TRBV7-2 combines with J gene TRBJ2-7; 9 bases match TRBD1. Germline CDR1 and CDR2: SGHTA and FQGNSA. The CDR3 consists of 14 residues. The J segment lost 3 bases and the V segment lost 2 bases, leaving 2 bases of the junction unmatched.

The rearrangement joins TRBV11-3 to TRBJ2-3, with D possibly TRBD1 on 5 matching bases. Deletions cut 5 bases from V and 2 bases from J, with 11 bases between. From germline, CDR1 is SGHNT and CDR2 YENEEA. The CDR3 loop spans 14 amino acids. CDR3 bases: TGTGCCAGCAGCCCAGGGCTCCCCACAGATACGCAGTATTTT. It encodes CASSPGLPTDTQYF.

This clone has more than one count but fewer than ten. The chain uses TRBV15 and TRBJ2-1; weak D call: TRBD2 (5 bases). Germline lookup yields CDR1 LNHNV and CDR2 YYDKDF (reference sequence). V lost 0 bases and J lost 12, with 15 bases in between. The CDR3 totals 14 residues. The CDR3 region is CATSRDRLIIGQFF. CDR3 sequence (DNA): TGTGCCACCAGCAGAGATCGACTAATTATCGGGCAGTTCTTC.

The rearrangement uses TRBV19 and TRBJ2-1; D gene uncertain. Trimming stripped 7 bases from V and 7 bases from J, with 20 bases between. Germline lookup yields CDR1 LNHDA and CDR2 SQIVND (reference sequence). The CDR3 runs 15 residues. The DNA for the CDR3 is TGTGCCAGTAACCCTTTTGGGGATCTGGGGAATGAGCAGTTCTTC. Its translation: CASNPFGDLGNEQFF.